This TCR beta chain comes out of a study of OX40 agonist ivuxolimab in advanced cancers. People who had autoimmune disease history or systemic immunosuppression were excluded. Trimming took 6 bases from V and 5 from J, leaving 14 bases between them. Germline V gene data show CDR1 as MNHEY and CDR2 as SMNVEV (reference sequence). This CDR3 contains 14 residues. Sequenced by immunoSEQ multiplex PCR; TCRdb stores in-frame clones only, minus some. The data show roughly 64,000 clones, with about 90% seen just once and less than 6% held by the top ten. Findings and limits, study-wide: Within 6 weeks, CD4+ and CD8+ blood T cells expanded clonally at 0.1 to 3.0 mg/kg.

Turning to this clone: The antigen is undetermined.

Sequences were derived from CD4+ or CD8+ T cells sorted from blood, sampled in a trial of the OX40 agonist ivuxolimab. This rearrangement joins TRBV27 to TRBJ2-4; possibly TRBD1 for D (5 bases). This clonotype was sampled from an adult with an advanced solid tumor such as melanoma, head and neck, liver or kidney cancer. The CDR3 loop is CASRVGVFENIQYF. For the CDR3, the DNA is TGTGCCAGCAGGGTAGGGGTGTTCGAAAACATTCAGTACTTC.